This T cell receptor beta chain derives from a study of shared clonotypes between healthy human individuals. For the study at large: Three CD4 naive, three CD4 memory, two CD8 naive and one CD8 memory plate were used per donor.

Each replicate PCR on the sorted subsets used 200 to 250 ng DNA (around 30,000 T cell genomes). Data came from immunoSEQ multiplex PCR; TCRdb stores just in-frame clones and leaves some out. The sample has 2 million to 2.5 million clones; approximately 95% are singletons. There are 14 residues in the CDR3. Germline V lookup: CDR1 MDHEN, CDR2 SYDVKM. Trimming removed 5 bases at V and 7 bases at J, with 17 bases between. The donors, healthy adults who were HIV-negative, had experienced no recent acute infections or vaccinations. A single count supports this clone. This receptor was taken from a man younger than 30 in good health. The sample was naive CD4+ T cells sorted from blood. Subset meaning: CD45RA+ positively selected. This chain uses TRBV28 with TRBJ1-2, with D perhaps matching TRBD1 (6 bases). CDR3 nucleotide sequence: TGTGCCAGCAGTCCACCAAACAGGGAACGTGGCTACACCTTC. It codes for CASSPPNRERGYTF.